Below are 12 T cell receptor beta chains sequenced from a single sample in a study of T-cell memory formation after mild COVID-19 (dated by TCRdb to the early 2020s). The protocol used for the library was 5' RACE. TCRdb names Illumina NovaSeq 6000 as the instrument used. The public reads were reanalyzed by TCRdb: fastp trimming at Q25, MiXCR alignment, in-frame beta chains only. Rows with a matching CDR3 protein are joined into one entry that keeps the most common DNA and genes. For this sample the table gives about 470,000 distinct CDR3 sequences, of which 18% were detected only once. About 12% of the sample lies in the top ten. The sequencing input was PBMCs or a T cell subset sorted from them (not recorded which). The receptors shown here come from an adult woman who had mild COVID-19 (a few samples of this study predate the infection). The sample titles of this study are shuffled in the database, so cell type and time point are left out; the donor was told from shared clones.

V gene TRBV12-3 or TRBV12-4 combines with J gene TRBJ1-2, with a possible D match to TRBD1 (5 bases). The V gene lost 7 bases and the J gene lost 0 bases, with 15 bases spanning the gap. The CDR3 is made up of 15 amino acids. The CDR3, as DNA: TGTGCCAGCACCCTAGGGGCAGATTCTAACTATGGCTACACCTTC. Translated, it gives CASTLGADSNYGYTF.

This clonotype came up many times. The chain's CDR3 is CASSLGYGQVAFF. The DNA for the CDR3 is TGTGCCAGCAGCTTAGGATACGGGCAGGTAGCTTTCTTT. This rearrangement joins TRBV11-2 to TRBJ1-1; D remains unclear. The CDR3 loop spans 13 amino acids. The V and J ends lost 1 base and 10 bases respectively, with 13 bases between them. Germline V gene lookup returns CDR1 SGHAT and CDR2 FQNNGV.

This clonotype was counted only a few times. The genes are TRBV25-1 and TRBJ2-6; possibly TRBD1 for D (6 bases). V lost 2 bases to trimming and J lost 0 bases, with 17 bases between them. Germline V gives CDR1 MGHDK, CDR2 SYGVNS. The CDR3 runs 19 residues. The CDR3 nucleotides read TGTGCCAGCAGTGAAGCCTATGGGCAGGGGTACTCTGGGGCCAACGTCCTGACTTTC. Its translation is CASSEAYGQGYSGANVLTF.

DNA of the CDR3: TGTGCCAGCAGTTACTCCGGCGGGGAGCTGTTTTTT. It translates to CASSYSGGELFF. The rearrangement joins TRBV6-2 or TRBV6-3 to TRBJ2-2; no definite D call. This CDR3 has 12 amino acids. Germline lookup yields CDR1 MNHEY and CDR2 SVGEGT. With 0 bases removed from V and 7 bases from J, the gap between germline ends came to 3 bases.

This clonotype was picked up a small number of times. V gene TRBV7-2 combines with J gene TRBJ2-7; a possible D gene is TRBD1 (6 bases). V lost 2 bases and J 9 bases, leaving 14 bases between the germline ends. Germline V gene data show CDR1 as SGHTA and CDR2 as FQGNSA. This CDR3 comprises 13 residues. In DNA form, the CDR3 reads TGTGCCAGCAGCTTAATCGGGGTAGGGGGGCAGTACTTC. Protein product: CASSLIGVGGQYF.

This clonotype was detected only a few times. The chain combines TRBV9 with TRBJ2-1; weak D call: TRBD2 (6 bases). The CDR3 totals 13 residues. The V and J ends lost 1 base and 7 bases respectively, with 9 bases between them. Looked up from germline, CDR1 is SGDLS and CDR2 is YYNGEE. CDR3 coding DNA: TGTGCCAGCAGCGTACGGGAGCATAATGAGCAGTTCTTC. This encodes CASSVREHNEQFF. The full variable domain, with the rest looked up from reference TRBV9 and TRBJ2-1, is DSGVTQTPKHLITATGQRVTLRCSPRSGDLSVYWYQQSLDQGLQFLIQYYNGEERAKGNILERFSAQQFPDLHSELNLSSLELGDSALYFCASSVREHNEQFFGPGTRLTVL.

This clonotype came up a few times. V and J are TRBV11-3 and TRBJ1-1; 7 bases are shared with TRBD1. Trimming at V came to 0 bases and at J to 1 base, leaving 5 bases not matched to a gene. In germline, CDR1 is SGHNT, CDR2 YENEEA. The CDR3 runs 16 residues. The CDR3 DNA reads TGTGCCAGCAGCTTAGATAAGACAGGGCAGAACACTGAAGCTTTCTTT. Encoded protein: CASSLDKTGQNTEAFF.

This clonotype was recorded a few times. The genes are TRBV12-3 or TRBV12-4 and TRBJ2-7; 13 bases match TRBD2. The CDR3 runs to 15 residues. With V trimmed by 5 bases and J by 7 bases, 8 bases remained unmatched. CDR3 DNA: TGTGCCAGCAGTCAAACTAGCGGGGGGGCCTGGGAGCAGTACTTC. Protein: CASSQTSGGAWEQYF.

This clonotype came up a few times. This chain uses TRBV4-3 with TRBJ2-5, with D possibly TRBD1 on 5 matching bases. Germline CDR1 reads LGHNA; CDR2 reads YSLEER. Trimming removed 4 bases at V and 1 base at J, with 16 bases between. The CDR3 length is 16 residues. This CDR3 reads CASSPSAGWVQETQYF. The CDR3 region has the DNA TGCGCCAGCAGCCCCTCCGCAGGGTGGGTCCAAGAGACCCAGTACTTC.

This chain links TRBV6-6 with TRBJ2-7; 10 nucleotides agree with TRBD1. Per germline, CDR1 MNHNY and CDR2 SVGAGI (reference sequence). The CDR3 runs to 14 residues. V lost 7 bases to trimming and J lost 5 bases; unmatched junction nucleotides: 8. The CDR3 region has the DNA TGTGCCAGCACCCGGGGACAGGGGAACGACGAGCAGTACTTC. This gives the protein CASTRGQGNDEQYF.

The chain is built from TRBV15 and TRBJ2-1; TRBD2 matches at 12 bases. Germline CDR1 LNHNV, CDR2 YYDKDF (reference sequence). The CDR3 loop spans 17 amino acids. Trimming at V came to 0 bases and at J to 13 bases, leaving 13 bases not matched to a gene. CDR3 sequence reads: CATSRDLASGRARGQFF. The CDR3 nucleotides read TGTGCCACCAGCAGAGATCTAGCTAGCGGGAGGGCCAGGGGACAGTTCTTC.

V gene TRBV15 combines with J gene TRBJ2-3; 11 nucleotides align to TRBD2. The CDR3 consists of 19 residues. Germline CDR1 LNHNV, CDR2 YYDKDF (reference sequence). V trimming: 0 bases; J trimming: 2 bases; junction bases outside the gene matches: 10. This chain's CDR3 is CATSRDPGTSGFFTDTQYF. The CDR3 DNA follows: TGTGCCACCAGCAGAGATCCCGGGACTAGCGGTTTTTTCACAGATACGCAGTATTTT.